The 5 T cell receptor beta chains in this list originate from one sample, sequenced in a study of blood T cell repertoires in COVID-19. Profiling relied on immunoSEQ multiplex PCR, and the TCRdb table lists in-frame clones only, not all of them. This sample has over 150,000 clones, with roughly 90% found just once. Material for sequencing was peripheral blood. These receptors all come from a man aged 45-65 years with acute or convalescent COVID-19.

The chain carries TRBV4-3 and TRBJ2-3, with 9 positions matching TRBD2. V trimming: 4 bases; J trimming: 1 base; junction bases outside the gene matches: 18. The CDR3 runs to 20 residues. Germline V gene data show CDR1 as LGHNA and CDR2 as YSLEER. CDR3 nucleotide sequence: TGCGCCAGCAGCCTAAGGGGGGTCAGCGGGGGGTCCCTCGGCACAGATACGCAGTATTTT. Amino acids: CASSLRGVSGGSLGTDTQYF.

The table lists this clone with a few counts. The chain combines TRBV5-1 with TRBJ1-2; TRBD1 aligns across 8 bases. V lost 0 bases and J lost 2; bases outside the gene matches: 3. Germline loops: CDR1 SGHRS, CDR2 YFSETQ. The CDR3 has 15 amino acids. The CDR3 region is CASSLEGQVNYGYTF. The CDR3 region has the DNA TGCGCCAGCAGCTTGGAGGGACAGGTCAACTATGGCTACACCTTC. Complete variable domain (other parts from reference TRBV5-1 and TRBJ1-2): KAGVTQTPRYLIKTRGQQVTLSCSPISGHRSVSWYQQTPGQGLQFLFEYFSETQRNKGNFPGRFSGRQFSNSRSEMNVSTLELGDSALYLCASSLEGQVNYGYTFGSGTRLTVV.

This clone has more than one count but fewer than ten. This chain joins TRBV5-6 and TRBJ1-5, with 9 bases lining up with TRBD1. CDR3 length: 14 residues. Germline assignment: CDR1 SGHDT and CDR2 YYEEEE. V shed 5 bases and J 4 bases; nucleotides not matched to a gene: 4. The CDR3 DNA reads as TGTGCCAGCAGTTACAGGGGGCTGAATCAGCCCCAGCATTTT. This sequence encodes CASSYRGLNQPQHF.

The sample holds a few counts of this clone. The CDR3 reads CASRLHLSGNTEAFF. CDR3 DNA: TGTGCAAGTCGCTTACACTTATCGGGGAACACTGAAGCTTTCTTT. This chain links TRBV12-2 with TRBJ1-1. TRBV12-2 is a pseudogene. This CDR3 contains 15 residues.

This clone was seen a handful of times. The chain carries TRBV10-1 and TRBJ2-7; the match to TRBD1 covers 8 bases. J gave up 6 bases and V 4 bases, and 8 bases lay outside the gene matches. CDR1 is WNHNN, CDR2 SYGVQD, per germline (reference sequence). The length of the CDR3 is 14 residues. The CDR3 sequence is CASSGTGMLSEQYF. CDR3 DNA: TGCGCCAGCAGTGGGACAGGGATGTTGAGCGAGCAGTACTTC.